This T cell receptor beta chain was captured in a study of cytomegalovirus exposure and HLA in healthy donors. V dropped 7 bases and J dropped 6 bases, with 22 bases sitting between them. The CDR3 has 15 residues. Germline CDR1 is MNHEY and CDR2 is SVGAGI. The PCR used 60 Vbeta and 13 Jbeta primers. Assay used: immunoSEQ multiplex PCR; TCRdb lists only in-frame clones, some missing. The sample shows roughly 100,000 clones, roughly 78% of them seen only once. The source is a middle-aged woman in good health and CMV-seronegative. The gene calls are TRBV6-5 and TRBJ2-7, with D perhaps TRBD1 (6 bases). Sequenced material: PBMCs. The CDR3 protein is CASKRVKGVSGEQYF. CDR3 in DNA: TGTGCCAGCAAAAGGGTAAAGGGGGTTTCGGGCGAGCAGTACTTC.